This paragraph covers one T cell receptor beta chain sequence. The sample is drawn from a study of blood T cell repertoires in COVID-19. Germline-derived CDR1 and CDR2 are LNHNV and YYDKDF (reference sequence). This CDR3 spans 16 amino acids. The V and J ends lost 7 bases and 8 bases, in that order; junction bases with no gene match: 16. Enrolled through a virtual design, the participants were between roughly 18 and 95 years of age and came from 24 US areas. Cohort 3 donors were reported recovered after two negative PCRs, clearance, or symptom resolution. The authors' processing: Estimated nucleated cell counts came from reference gene primer amplification. Only in-frame clones appear in the TCRdb table, and some are missing; sequencing was by immunoSEQ multiplex PCR. The V and J calls and clone size are taken from that table; D and trimming were inferred from the DNA. The sample carries 140,000 to 150,000 clones, roughly 80% recorded once.

The sample taken for sequencing was PBMCs or T cells enriched from blood (not recorded which). V is TRBV15 and J is TRBJ2-1; 8 nucleotides match TRBD2. The TCR originated in a woman in her 40s who had recovered from COVID-19. The CDR3 region has the DNA TGTGCCACCACCGGACTCGGGGGGGGATGGTCGGATGAGCAGTTCTTC. Translation: CATTGLGGGWSDEQFF.